This entry features one T cell receptor beta chain sequence. The entry originates in a study of cytomegalovirus exposure and HLA in healthy donors. PCR was performed using 60 Vbeta and 13 Jbeta primers. Libraries were prepared by immunoSEQ multiplex PCR; TCRdb keeps only in-frame clonotypes and omits some of them. Of about 170,000 clones listed, about four fifths are singletons. The CDR3 covers 14 residues. Trimming cost V 2 bases and J 5 bases, with 11 bases left between them. Looked up from germline, CDR1 is SGHRS and CDR2 is YFSETQ. Specimen: PBMCs. The TCR was taken from a woman aged 45-65 years in good health and CMV-seropositive. V gene TRBV5-1 combines with J gene TRBJ2-1, with D possibly matching TRBD2 (5 bases). In DNA, the CDR3 is TGCGCCAGCAGCTTACAAGCGGCCAACAATGAGCAGTTCTTC. Its protein product is CASSLQAANNEQFF.